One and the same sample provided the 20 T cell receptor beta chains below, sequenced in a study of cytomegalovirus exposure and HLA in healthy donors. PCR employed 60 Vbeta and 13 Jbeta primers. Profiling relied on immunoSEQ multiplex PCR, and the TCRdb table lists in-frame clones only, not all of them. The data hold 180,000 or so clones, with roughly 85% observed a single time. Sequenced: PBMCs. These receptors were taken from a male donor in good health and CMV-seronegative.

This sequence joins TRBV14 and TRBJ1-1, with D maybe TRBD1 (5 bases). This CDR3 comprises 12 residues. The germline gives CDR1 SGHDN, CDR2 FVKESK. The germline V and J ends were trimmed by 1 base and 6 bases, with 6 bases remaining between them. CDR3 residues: CASSQGGAEAFF. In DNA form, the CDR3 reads TGTGCCAGCAGCCAAGGGGGCGCTGAAGCTTTCTTT.

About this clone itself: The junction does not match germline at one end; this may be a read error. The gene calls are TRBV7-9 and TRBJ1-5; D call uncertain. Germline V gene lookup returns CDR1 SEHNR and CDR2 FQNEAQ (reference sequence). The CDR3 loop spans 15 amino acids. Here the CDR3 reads CSSSLAGGGPQPQHF. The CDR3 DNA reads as TGTTCCAGCAGCTTAGCGGGAGGAGGGCCTCAGCCCCAGCATTTT. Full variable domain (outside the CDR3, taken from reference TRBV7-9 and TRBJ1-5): DTGVSQNPRHKITKRGQNVTFRCDPISEHNRLYWYRQTLGQGPEFLTYFQNEAQLEKSRLLSDRFSAERPKGSFSTLEIQRTEQGDSAMYLCSSSLAGGGPQPQHFGDGTRLSIL.

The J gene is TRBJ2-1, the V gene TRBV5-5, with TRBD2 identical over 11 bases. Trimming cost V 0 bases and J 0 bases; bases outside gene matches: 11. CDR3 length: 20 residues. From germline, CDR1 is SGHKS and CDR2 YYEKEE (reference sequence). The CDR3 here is CASSLEGTSGGPTSYNEQFF. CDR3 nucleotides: TGTGCCAGCAGCTTGGAGGGGACTAGCGGAGGCCCCACCTCCTACAATGAGCAGTTCTTC.

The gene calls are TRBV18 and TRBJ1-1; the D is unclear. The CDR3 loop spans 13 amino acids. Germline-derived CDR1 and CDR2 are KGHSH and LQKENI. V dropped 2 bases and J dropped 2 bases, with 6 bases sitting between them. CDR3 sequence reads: CASSPNSNTEAFF. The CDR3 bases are TGTGCCAGCTCACCAAATAGTAACACTGAAGCTTTCTTT. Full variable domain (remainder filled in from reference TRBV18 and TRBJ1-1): NAGVMQNPRHLVRRRGQEARLRCSPMKGHSHVYWYRQLPEEGLKFMVYLQKENIIDESGMPKERFSAEFPKEGPSILRIQQVVRGDSAAYFCASSPNSNTEAFFGQGTRLTVV.

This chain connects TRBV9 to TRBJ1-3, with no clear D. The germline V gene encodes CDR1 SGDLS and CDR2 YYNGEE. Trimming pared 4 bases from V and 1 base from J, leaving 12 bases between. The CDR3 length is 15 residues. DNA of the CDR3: TGTGCCAGCAGCTCCCACTCAGGTTCTGGAAACACCATATATTTT. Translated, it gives CASSSHSGSGNTIYF.

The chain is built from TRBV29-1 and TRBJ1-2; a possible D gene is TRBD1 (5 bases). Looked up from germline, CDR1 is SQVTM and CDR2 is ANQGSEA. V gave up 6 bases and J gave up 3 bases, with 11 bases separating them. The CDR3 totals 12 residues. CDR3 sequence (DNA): TGCAGCGTGACAGCCTCTCACTATGGCTACACCTTC. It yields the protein CSVTASHYGYTF.

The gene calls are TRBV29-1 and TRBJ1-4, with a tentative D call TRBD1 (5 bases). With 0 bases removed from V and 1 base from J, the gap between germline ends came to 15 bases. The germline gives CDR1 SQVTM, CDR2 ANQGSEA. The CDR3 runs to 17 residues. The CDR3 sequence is CSVEETLPGQTNEKLFF. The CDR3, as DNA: TGCAGCGTTGAAGAGACTCTCCCAGGGCAAACTAATGAAAAACTGTTTTTT.

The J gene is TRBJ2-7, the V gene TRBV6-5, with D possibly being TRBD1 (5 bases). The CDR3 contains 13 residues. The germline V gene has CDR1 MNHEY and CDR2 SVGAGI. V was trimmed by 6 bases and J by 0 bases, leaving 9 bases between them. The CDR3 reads CASRKDNSYEQYF. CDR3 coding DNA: TGTGCCAGCAGGAAGGACAACTCCTACGAGCAGTACTTC.

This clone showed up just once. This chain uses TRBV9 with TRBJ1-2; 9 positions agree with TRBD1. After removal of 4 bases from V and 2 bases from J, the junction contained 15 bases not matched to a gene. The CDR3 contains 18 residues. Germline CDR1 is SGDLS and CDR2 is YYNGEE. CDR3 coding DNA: TGTGCCAGCAGCAACCAAGGGGGACAGGGATTGCCCAACTATGGCTACACCTTC. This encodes CASSNQGGQGLPNYGYTF.

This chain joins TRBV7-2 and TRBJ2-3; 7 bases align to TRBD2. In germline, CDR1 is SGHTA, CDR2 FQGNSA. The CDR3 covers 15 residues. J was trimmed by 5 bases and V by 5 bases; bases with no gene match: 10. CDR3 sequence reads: CASSPNTGGGDTQYF. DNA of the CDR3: TGTGCCAGCAGCCCCAATACGGGAGGTGGAGATACGCAGTATTTT.

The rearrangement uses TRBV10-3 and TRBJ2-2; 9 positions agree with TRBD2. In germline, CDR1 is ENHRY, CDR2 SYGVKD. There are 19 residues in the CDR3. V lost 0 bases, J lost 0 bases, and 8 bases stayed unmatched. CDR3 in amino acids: CAISESAGGGAANTGELFF. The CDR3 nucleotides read TGTGCCATCAGTGAGTCTGCGGGCGGGGGGGCCGCGAACACCGGGGAGCTGTTTTTT.

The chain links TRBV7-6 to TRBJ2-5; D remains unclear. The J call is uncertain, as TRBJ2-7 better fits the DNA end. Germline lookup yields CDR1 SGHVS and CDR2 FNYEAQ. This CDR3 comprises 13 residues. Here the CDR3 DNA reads TGTGCCAGCAGCTTAGCAACGGGTGGCGAGCAGTACTTC. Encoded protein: CASSLATGGEQYF.

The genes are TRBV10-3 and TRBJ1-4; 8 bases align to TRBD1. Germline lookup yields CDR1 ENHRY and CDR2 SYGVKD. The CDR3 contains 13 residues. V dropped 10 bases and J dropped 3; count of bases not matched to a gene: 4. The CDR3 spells CATRGQSNEKLFF. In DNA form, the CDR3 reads TGTGCCACCAGGGGGCAGTCTAATGAAAAACTGTTTTTT.

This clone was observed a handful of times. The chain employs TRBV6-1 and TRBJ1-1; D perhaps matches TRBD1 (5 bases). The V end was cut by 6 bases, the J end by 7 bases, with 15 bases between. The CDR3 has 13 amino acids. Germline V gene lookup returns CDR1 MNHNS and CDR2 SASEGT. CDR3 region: CASSVTQGSEAFF. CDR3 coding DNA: TGTGCCAGCAGCGTTACCCAGGGAAGTGAAGCTTTCTTT.

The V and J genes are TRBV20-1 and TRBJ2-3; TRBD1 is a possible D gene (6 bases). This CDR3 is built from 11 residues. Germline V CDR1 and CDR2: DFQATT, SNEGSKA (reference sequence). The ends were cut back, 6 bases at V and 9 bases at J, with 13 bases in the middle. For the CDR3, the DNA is TGCAGTGCCAACAGGGAGCGGACGCAGTATTTT. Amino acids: CSANRERTQYF.

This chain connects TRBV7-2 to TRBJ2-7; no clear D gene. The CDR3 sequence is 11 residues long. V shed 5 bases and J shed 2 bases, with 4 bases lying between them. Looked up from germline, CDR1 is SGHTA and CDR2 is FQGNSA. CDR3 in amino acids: CASSDTYEQYF. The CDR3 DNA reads TGTGCCAGCAGCGACACCTACGAGCAGTACTTC.

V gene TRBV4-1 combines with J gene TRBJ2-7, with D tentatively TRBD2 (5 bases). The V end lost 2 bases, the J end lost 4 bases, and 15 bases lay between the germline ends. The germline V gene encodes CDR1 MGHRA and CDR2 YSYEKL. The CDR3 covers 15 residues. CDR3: CASSQLEGIGYEQYF. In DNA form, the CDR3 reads TGCGCCAGCAGCCAACTCGAGGGCATTGGGTACGAGCAGTACTTC.

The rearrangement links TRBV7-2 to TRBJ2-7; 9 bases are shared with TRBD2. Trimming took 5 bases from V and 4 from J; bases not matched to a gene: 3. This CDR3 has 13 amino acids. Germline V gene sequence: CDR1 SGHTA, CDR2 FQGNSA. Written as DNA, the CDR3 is TGTGCCAGCAGCCGTAGCGGGAGTTACGAGCAGTACTTC. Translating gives CASSRSGSYEQYF.

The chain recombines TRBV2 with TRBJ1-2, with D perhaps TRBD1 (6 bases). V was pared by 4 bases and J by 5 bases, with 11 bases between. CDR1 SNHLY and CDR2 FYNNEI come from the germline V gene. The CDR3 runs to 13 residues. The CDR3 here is CASSANQGYGYTF. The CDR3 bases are TGTGCCAGCAGTGCAAATCAGGGGTATGGCTACACCTTC.

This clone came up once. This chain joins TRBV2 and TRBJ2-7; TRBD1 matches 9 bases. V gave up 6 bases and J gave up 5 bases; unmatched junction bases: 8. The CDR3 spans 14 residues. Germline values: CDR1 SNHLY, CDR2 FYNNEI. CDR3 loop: CASRALDRGDEQYF. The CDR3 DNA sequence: TGTGCCAGCAGAGCACTCGACAGGGGGGACGAGCAGTACTTC.